A single sample gave rise to the 10 T cell receptor beta chains below, sequenced in a study of OX40 agonist ivuxolimab in advanced cancers. Repertoires were generated with immunoSEQ multiplex PCR, while TCRdb's copy carries only in-frame clones and drops some. The table has about 89,000 clones, roughly 93% seen once. Here the sequenced sample was CD4+ or CD8+ T cells sorted from blood, taken in a trial of the OX40 agonist ivuxolimab. Receptor source: an adult with an advanced solid tumor such as melanoma, head and neck, liver or kidney cancer.

The chain couples TRBV5-1 to TRBJ1-6; 8 bases line up with TRBD1. CDR1 is SGHRS and CDR2 is YFSETQ in the germline V gene. The CDR3 spans 16 residues. Losses at the gene ends were 0 bases for V and 9 bases for J; bases not matched to a gene: 8. CDR3 in amino acids: CASSLGDRSEGSPLHF. The CDR3 DNA is TGCGCCAGCAGCTTGGGGGACAGGAGTGAGGGTTCACCCCTCCACTTT.

The chain recombines TRBV28 with TRBJ2-1, with 12 bases matching TRBD2. CDR1 is MDHEN and CDR2 is SYDVKM in the germline V gene. This CDR3 is built from 15 residues. V was pared by 5 bases and J by 4 bases, with 3 bases of the junction left unmatched. CDR3 in DNA: TGTGCCAGCAGTCCGACTAGCGGGGGATACAATGAGCAGTTCTTC. It translates to CASSPTSGGYNEQFF.

This chain joins TRBV6-1 and TRBJ2-7, with 7 bases that match TRBD2. The CDR3 spans 14 residues. Germline V lookup: CDR1 MNHNS, CDR2 SASEGT. The V and J ends lost 8 bases and 0 bases, in that order; junction bases with no gene match: 7. CDR3 loop: CASAPGLNSYEQYF. DNA for the CDR3: TGTGCCAGCGCTCCGGGACTAAACTCCTACGAGCAGTACTTC.

The chain joins TRBV6-4 to TRBJ2-3, with D maybe TRBD2 (6 bases). Looked up from germline, CDR1 is MRHNA and CDR2 is SNTAGT. CDR3 length equals 17 residues. V lost 6 bases and J lost 1, with 20 bases in between. The CDR3 reads CASRPPTSGGGTDTQYF. For the CDR3, the DNA is TGTGCCAGCAGACCTCCGACGAGTGGCGGGGGCACAGATACGCAGTATTTT.

This rearrangement joins TRBV18 to TRBJ2-3; 8 bases are shared with TRBD2. Germline V gene data show CDR1 as KGHSH and CDR2 as LQKENI. Trimming cost V 4 bases and J 0 bases; bases outside gene matches: 3. The CDR3 consists of 15 residues. The CDR3, as DNA: TGTGCCAGCTCACTAGCGGGGACTAGCACAGATACGCAGTATTTT. It specifies CASSLAGTSTDTQYF.

The CDR3, as DNA: TGCGCCAGCAGCGACGGGGTTCAGAATCAGCCCCAGCATTTT. It is translated as CASSDGVQNQPQHF. The rearrangement links TRBV5-1 to TRBJ1-5; D is undetermined. Germline V gene lookup returns CDR1 SGHRS and CDR2 YFSETQ. The CDR3 is made up of 14 amino acids. Between the trimmed V and J ends, which lost 4 bases and 4 bases, there was a span of 12 bases.

The CDR3 nucleotides are TGTGCCAGCAGTTTTACCAGGAACACAGATACGCAGTATTTT. Its protein is CASSFTRNTDTQYF. This chain connects TRBV28 to TRBJ2-3, with D unresolved. The CDR3 is 14 residues long. Trimming took off 3 bases at V and 2 bases at J, with 9 bases between the two ends. CDR1 MDHEN and CDR2 SYDVKM come from the germline V gene.

The chain recombines TRBV5-4 with TRBJ1-2; no clear D gene. Trimming stripped 5 bases from V and 7 bases from J, with 27 bases between. Germline assignment: CDR1 SGHNT and CDR2 YYREEE (reference sequence). The CDR3 is 17 amino acids. The DNA of the CDR3 is TGTGCCAGCAGGGAGCCCTTGAGAGGCGCAATAGTCAGTGGCTACACCTTC. Translation: CASREPLRGAIVSGYTF.

The V call is TRBV5-4, the J call TRBJ2-1, with 10 nucleotides matching TRBD2. This CDR3 comprises 17 residues. V shed 5 bases, J shed 6 bases, and the junction held 14 bases outside the gene matches. CDR1 and CDR2 (germline): SGHNT, YYREEE (reference sequence). DNA for the CDR3: TGTGCCAGCAGTCTGGGGGGTTTACTAGCGGGGACCAATGAGCAGTTCTTC. Its protein is CASSLGGLLAGTNEQFF.

The chain has TRBV10-3 and TRBJ1-4; tentative D call: TRBD1 (5 bases). The CDR3 has 14 amino acids. Trimming shortened V by 4 bases and J by 6 bases, and 12 bases separated the two germline ends. CDR1 is ENHRY and CDR2 is SYGVKD in the germline V gene. DNA for the CDR3: TGTGCCATCAGTGCCGGGACTGAGCATGAAAAACTGTTTTTT. Translated, it gives CAISAGTEHEKLFF.